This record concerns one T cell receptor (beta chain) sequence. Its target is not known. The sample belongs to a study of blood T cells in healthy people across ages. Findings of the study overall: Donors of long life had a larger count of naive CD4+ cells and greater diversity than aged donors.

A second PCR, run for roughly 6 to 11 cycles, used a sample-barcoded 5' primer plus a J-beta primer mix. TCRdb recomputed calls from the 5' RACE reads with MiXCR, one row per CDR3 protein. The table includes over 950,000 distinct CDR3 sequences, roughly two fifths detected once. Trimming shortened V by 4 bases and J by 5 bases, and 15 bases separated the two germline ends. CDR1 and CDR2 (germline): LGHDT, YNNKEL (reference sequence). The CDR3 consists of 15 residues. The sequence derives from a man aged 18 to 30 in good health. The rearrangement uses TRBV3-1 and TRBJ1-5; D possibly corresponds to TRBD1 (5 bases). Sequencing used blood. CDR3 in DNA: TGTGCCAGCAGCCCCTCAGCACAGGCCGATCAGCCCCAGCATTTT. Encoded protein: CASSPSAQADQPQHF.